This is a list of T cell receptor beta chains from one sample in a study of cytomegalovirus exposure and HLA in healthy donors. TCRdb's copy holds only in-frame clones and misses some; the assay was immunoSEQ multiplex PCR. The sample contains fewer than 90,000 clones, about 80% of which appear only once. Input material: PBMCs. All receptors derive from a male donor in good health and CMV-seronegative. The CDR3 runs from the conserved cysteine through the conserved F or W. The order of the fields is V gene, J gene, clone size, D gene, CDR3 protein, CDR3 DNA. The D gene is left open where the match is weak. Only part of the rows carry a size: once, few, many, or a class if the clone is expanded.

TRBV5-5	TRBJ1-1	-	TRBD1	CASRHGPGQVNTEAFF	TGTGCCAGCAGACACGGACCGGGACAGGTGAACACTGAAGCTTTCTTT
TRBV13	TRBJ2-1	-	-	CASSRTGKYNEQFF	TGTGCCAGCAGCCGGACGGGGAAATACAATGAGCAGTTCTTC
TRBV7-2	TRBJ2-7	once	-	CASSPDGGRSYEQYF	TGTGCCAGCAGCCCGGACGGGGGGCGCTCCTACGAGCAGTACTTC
TRBV28	TRBJ2-7	-	TRBD1	CASSLPGQVYEQYF	TGTGCCAGCAGTTTACCGGGACAGGTGTACGAGCAGTACTTC
TRBV6-5	TRBJ1-1	-	-	CASSYSQGLSAEAFF	TGTGCCAGCAGTTACTCTCAGGGGTTGTCGGCTGAAGCTTTCTTT
TRBV7-2	TRBJ2-7	-	TRBD2	CASSEAGKYEQYF	TGTGCCAGCAGCGAAGCGGGAAAGTACGAGCAGTACTTC
TRBV4-3	TRBJ2-5	-	-	CASSQDRKETQYF	TGCGCCAGCAGCCAAGACAGGAAGGAGACCCAGTACTTC
TRBV5-6	TRBJ1-1	-	TRBD1	CASSVGTGGFRGSAFF	TGTGCCAGCAGCGTAGGGACAGGGGGCTTTAGAGGTTCGGCTTTCTTT
TRBV6-1	TRBJ1-1	once	-	CASSYRVTEAFF	TGTGCCAGCAGCTACAGGGTAACTGAAGCTTTCTTT
TRBV11-2	TRBJ2-3	-	-	CASTSSTDTQYF	TGTGCCAGCACCAGTAGCACAGATACGCAGTATTTT
TRBV6-5	TRBJ1-1	-	-	CASSPGYTEAFF	TGTGCCAGCAGTCCAGGGTACACTGAAGCTTTCTTT
TRBV19	TRBJ1-4	few	TRBD1	CASTPGQGDEKLFF	TGTGCCAGTACTCCGGGACAGGGGGACGAAAAACTGTTTTTT
TRBV6-1	TRBJ1-2	-	-	CASSEAKWQGHGYTF	TGTGCCAGCAGTGAAGCGAAATGGCAGGGGCATGGCTACACCTTC
TRBV19	TRBJ2-1	once	TRBD1	CASSSRTGWNEQFF	TGTGCCAGTAGTAGCCGGACAGGGTGGAATGAGCAGTTCTTC
TRBV5-6	TRBJ2-5	-	-	CASSPVGARQETQYF	TGTGCCAGCAGCCCGGTTGGGGCACGCCAAGAGACCCAGTACTTC
TRBV2	TRBJ2-5	-	-	CASRVSGSKETQYF	TGTGCCAGCAGGGTTTCAGGGTCTAAAGAGACCCAGTACTTC
TRBV28	TRBJ1-2	-	-	CASSFVNYGYTF	TGTGCCAGCAGTTTCGTGAACTATGGCTACACCTTC